What follows are 5 T cell receptor beta chains derived from one specimen sequenced in a study of shared clonotypes between healthy human individuals. Method: immunoSEQ multiplex PCR; TCRdb's copy keeps in-frame clones and lacks some. The data hold 650,000 to 700,000 clones, with around 90% observed a single time. The sequencing sample was made of memory CD8+ T cells from PBMCs. The sample's subset: CD45RO+ cells pooled with CCR7-negative TemRA cells. The source is a man aged 18 to 29 in good health. Some clones in this sample may be carry-over from other donors' samples.

The rearrangement links TRBV6-5 to TRBJ1-1; no firm D call. Germline V lookup: CDR1 MNHEY, CDR2 SVGAGI. The CDR3 consists of 14 residues. V lost 8 bases, J lost 3 bases, and 16 bases lay in between. The CDR3 is CASSSDWTHTEAFF. Written as DNA, the CDR3 is TGTGCCAGCTCCTCCGACTGGACTCACACTGAAGCTTTCTTT.

The chain carries TRBV6-5 and TRBJ2-7; D might be TRBD2 (5 bases). The CDR3 loop spans 13 amino acids. Germline lookup yields CDR1 MNHEY and CDR2 SVGAGI. V shed 6 bases and J shed 6 bases, with 15 bases lying between them. The CDR3 here is CASRPYPSSEQYF. The DNA for the CDR3 is TGTGCCAGCAGACCCTACCCTAGCTCCGAGCAGTACTTC.

The chain uses TRBV7-2 and TRBJ2-1; TRBD1 or TRBD2 may be the D gene (5 bases each). V shed 5 bases and J shed 0 bases, with 14 bases lying between them. CDR1 and CDR2 from the germline V gene are SGHTA and FQGNSA. CDR3 length equals 16 residues. For the CDR3, the DNA is TGTGCCAGCAGCCCGGGACCCCCGAACTCCTACAATGAGCAGTTCTTC. Encoded protein: CASSPGPPNSYNEQFF. The full variable domain, in which reference TRBV7-2 and TRBJ2-1 provide the parts outside the CDR3, is GAGVSQSPSNKVTEKGKDVELRCDPISGHTALYWYRQSLGQGLEFLIYFQGNSAPDKSGLPSDRFSAERTGGSVSTLTIQRTQQEDSAVYLCASSPGPPNSYNEQFFGPGTRLTVL.

The rearrangement uses TRBV28 and TRBJ2-7; TRBD2 matches at 8 bases. This CDR3 has 13 amino acids. V trimming: 6 bases; J trimming: 5 bases; junction bases outside the gene matches: 6. Germline values: CDR1 MDHEN, CDR2 SYDVKM. CDR3 protein: CASRPAGEDEQYF. The CDR3 bases are TGTGCCAGCAGGCCAGCGGGAGAGGACGAGCAGTACTTC.

The chain joins TRBV19 to TRBJ1-5; possible D gene TRBD1, 6 bases. The CDR3 length is 15 residues. Trimming shortened V by 6 bases and J by 0 bases, and 12 bases separated the two germline ends. In germline, CDR1 is LNHDA, CDR2 SQIVND (reference sequence). Here the CDR3 DNA reads TGTGCCAGTAGCCCGGACAGTTATAGCAATCAGCCCCAGCATTTT. Its translation: CASSPDSYSNQPQHF.